The clone carrying this TCR beta chain was seen many times. RNA transcripts were the template for amplifying TCR beta CDR3 regions. The HTBI primer set drove a first-round RT-PCR of the TCR CDR3. TCRdb re-analysed the multiplex PCR reads in MiXCR, keeping a single row per CDR3 protein. The sample consists of about 720,000 distinct CDR3 sequences, over 15% of them appearing once. Germline CDR1 and CDR2: LGHDT and YNNKEL (reference sequence). Trimming removed 3 bases from V and 4 bases from J, with 12 bases in between. The CDR3 length is 14 residues. The data derive from a study of T cells in Graves' hyperthyroidism and ophthalmopathy.

This rearrangement joins TRBV3-1 to TRBJ1-2; possible D gene TRBD1, 5 bases. Sequencing was performed on blood. The clonotype comes from a woman in her fifties or sixties with Graves' hyperthyroidism that later progressed to Graves' ophthalmopathy. Here the CDR3 DNA reads TGTGCCAGCAGCCAGGACACAGGTGTCTATGGCTACACCTTC. Translated: CASSQDTGVYGYTF.